The 24 T cell receptor beta chains in this list originate from one sample, sequenced in a study of identical twins. TCRdb re-called the 5' RACE reads with MiXCR, one entry per CDR3 protein. The data contain fewer than 650,000 distinct CDR3 sequences, around 7.4% of them singletons. These data are also associated with another study on yellow fever vaccine responses in identical twins.

The material sequenced was PBMCs. These receptor sequences come from a woman under 30 in good health.

In this sample, this clonotype turned up a few times. The V call is TRBV5-1, the J call TRBJ2-6; D is perhaps TRBD2 (5 bases). This CDR3 has 14 amino acids. V lost 4 bases and J 8 bases, leaving 13 bases between the germline ends. Germline CDR1 and CDR2: SGHRS and YFSETQ. The CDR3 is CASSEDSRSNVLTF. The CDR3 DNA follows: TGCGCCAGCAGCGAGGACTCCCGGTCCAACGTCCTGACTTTC. The complete variable domain, with remaining parts taken from reference TRBV5-1 and TRBJ2-6, reads KAGVTQTPRYLIKTRGQQVTLSCSPISGHRSVSWYQQTPGQGLQFLFEYFSETQRNKGNFPGRFSGRQFSNSRSEMNVSTLELGDSALYLCASSEDSRSNVLTFGAGSRLTVL.

V usage is TRBV27 and J usage is TRBJ2-5; the match to TRBD1 covers 12 bases. The junction had 15 bases not matched to a gene; V was cut back by 7 bases and J by 6 bases. In germline, CDR1 is MNHEY, CDR2 SMNVEV (reference sequence). The CDR3 has 17 residues. The CDR3 loop is CASNCARDRGPRKTQYF. CDR3 coding DNA: TGTGCCAGCAATTGCGCCCGGGACAGGGGGCCTAGGAAGACCCAGTACTTC.

The V and J genes are TRBV2 and TRBJ2-7, with TRBD2 identical over 9 bases. The CDR3 is made up of 16 amino acids. V shed 7 bases, J shed 0 bases, and the junction held 10 bases outside the gene matches. From germline, CDR1 is SNHLY and CDR2 FYNNEI. CDR3 nucleotide sequence: TGTGCCAGCACCGAAGCTAGACTAGCGGCCTCCTACGAGCAGTACTTC. Its protein is CASTEARLAASYEQYF.

This clonotype was seen repeatedly, ten times or more. The genes are TRBV12-3 or TRBV12-4 and TRBJ2-7; no definite D call. The CDR3 runs 14 residues. Trimming took 3 bases from V and 2 from J, leaving 11 bases between them. The CDR3, as DNA: TGTGCCAGCAGTTTGAATGTTGGCGCCTACGAGCAGTACTTC. Protein: CASSLNVGAYEQYF.

This clonotype showed up just a few times. The J gene is TRBJ1-3, the V gene TRBV28, with D unresolved. CDR1 is MDHEN and CDR2 is SYDVKM in the germline V gene. The CDR3 sequence is 16 residues long. Trimming pared 5 bases from V and 3 bases from J, leaving 17 bases between. Here the CDR3 reads CASSTPRRGNGNTIYF. The DNA for the CDR3 is TGTGCCAGCAGTACCCCTCGTCGGGGAAATGGAAACACCATATATTTT.

This clonotype has more than one count but fewer than ten. This rearrangement joins TRBV24-1 to TRBJ2-1; 7 positions agree with TRBD1. The length of the CDR3 is 13 residues. Germline V lookup: CDR1 KGHDR, CDR2 SFDVKD. With 4 bases clipped from V and 13 bases from J, the junction kept 9 bases outside the gene matches. DNA for the CDR3: TGTGCCACCAGTGAAGCAGGGGACAGAGTACAGTTCTTC. Translation gives CATSEAGDRVQFF.

This clonotype occurred a few times. This chain joins TRBV15 and TRBJ1-4; perhaps TRBD1 as D (5 bases). The CDR3 covers 15 residues. V lost 0 bases and J lost 7, with 12 bases in between. From germline, CDR1 is LNHNV and CDR2 YYDKDF (reference sequence). In nucleotides, the CDR3 is TGTGCCACCAGCAGAGACAGGGAGACCGGTGAAAAACTGTTTTTT. Translation: CATSRDRETGEKLFF.

This clonotype showed up many times. The CDR3 region is CASSWRQASSNQPQHF. DNA for the CDR3: TGTGCCAGCAGTTGGCGACAGGCCAGTAGCAATCAGCCCCAGCATTTT. V gene TRBV12-3 or TRBV12-4 combines with J gene TRBJ1-5; D perhaps matches TRBD1 (6 bases). With 4 bases removed from V and 0 bases from J, the gap between germline ends came to 13 bases. CDR3 length: 16 residues.

The chain uses TRBV20-1 and TRBJ2-1; tentatively, D is TRBD2 (6 bases). The CDR3 covers 15 residues. CDR1 and CDR2 from the germline V gene are DFQATT and SNEGSKA (reference sequence). Trimming stripped 5 bases from V and 3 bases from J, with 17 bases between. Here the CDR3 reads CSAPGLATNYNEQFF. The CDR3 nucleotides are TGCAGTGCTCCGGGGCTAGCGACAAACTACAATGAGCAGTTCTTC.

In its sample, this clonotype was seen a few times. The CDR3 DNA follows: TGTGCCAGCAGATTCGGACTAGCGGGAGGGTCTAGCACAGATACGCAGTATTTT. It codes for CASRFGLAGGSSTDTQYF. The chain employs TRBV3-1 and TRBJ2-3, with 15 nucleotides matching TRBD2. The V and J ends lost 6 bases and 0 bases, in that order; junction bases with no gene match: 7. CDR1 LGHDT and CDR2 YNNKEL come from the germline V gene (reference sequence). CDR3 length: 18 residues.

This clonotype was counted between two and nine times. This chain connects TRBV5-1 to TRBJ2-7; D not resolved. Germline V lookup: CDR1 SGHRS, CDR2 YFSETQ. This CDR3 is built from 13 residues. V lost 2 bases and J lost 4, with 10 bases in between. The CDR3 spells CASSLEPQYEQYF. CDR3 coding DNA: TGCGCCAGCAGCTTAGAGCCACAGTACGAGCAGTACTTC.

This clonotype was observed many times. The chain couples TRBV7-2 to TRBJ2-5, with 8 bases fitting TRBD2. CDR3 length: 15 amino acids. Germline CDR1 reads SGHTA; CDR2 reads FQGNSA. Trimming at V came to 4 bases and at J to 4 bases, leaving 8 bases not matched to a gene. CDR3 nucleotide sequence: TGTGCCAGCAGCTATAGCGGGGCCGGGGTAGAGACCCAGTACTTC. Translated: CASSYSGAGVETQYF.

V is TRBV6-5 and J is TRBJ1-1; D perhaps matches TRBD1 (5 bases). Trimming removed 2 bases from V and 8 bases from J, with 15 bases in between. Germline lookup yields CDR1 MNHEY and CDR2 SVGAGI. The CDR3 spans 14 residues. This CDR3 reads CASSYRVGLQEAFF. CDR3 nucleotides: TGTGCCAGCAGTTACAGAGTGGGACTCCAAGAAGCTTTCTTT.

The chain uses TRBV7-9 and TRBJ2-7, with TRBD1 as a possible D gene (5 bases). Trimming left V 2 bases short and J 3 bases short, with 14 bases between. The CDR3 covers 15 residues. CDR1 and CDR2 (germline): SEHNR, FQNEAQ (reference sequence). The CDR3 reads CASSLIIGAGYEQYF. The CDR3 DNA is TGTGCCAGCAGCTTAATCATTGGGGCAGGCTACGAGCAGTACTTC.

This clonotype was observed many times. The chain couples TRBV6-1 to TRBJ2-1; no firm D call. The V and J ends lost 1 base and 6 bases respectively, with 7 bases between them. Germline values: CDR1 MNHNS, CDR2 SASEGT. The CDR3 extends over 13 amino acids. Here the CDR3 reads CASSEDWINEQFF. The CDR3 DNA sequence: TGTGCCAGCAGTGAAGACTGGATCAATGAGCAGTTCTTC.

This clonotype has only a few counts. The chain joins TRBV20-1 to TRBJ1-5, with 7 bases identical to TRBD1. V shed 0 bases and J 5 bases; nucleotides not matched to a gene: 10. Looked up from germline, CDR1 is DFQATT and CDR2 is SNEGSKA (reference sequence). The CDR3 is made up of 16 amino acids. CDR3 protein: CSARDVLGQTYQPQHF. DNA of the CDR3: TGCAGTGCTAGAGATGTTCTGGGACAGACCTATCAGCCCCAGCATTTT.

There are many counts of this clonotype. V usage is TRBV6-5 and J usage is TRBJ2-5; no definite D call. The CDR3 has 13 residues. Germline lookup yields CDR1 MNHEY and CDR2 SVGAGI. The germline V and J ends were trimmed by 2 bases and 0 bases, with 4 bases remaining between them. This chain's CDR3 is CASSYGYQETQYF. In nucleotides, the CDR3 is TGTGCCAGCAGTTACGGGTACCAAGAGACCCAGTACTTC.

The sample holds many counts of this clonotype. The CDR3 spells CASKKGHENTGELFF. For the CDR3, the DNA is TGTGCCAGCAAAAAGGGACACGAGAACACCGGGGAGCTGTTTTTT. The chain joins TRBV12-3 or TRBV12-4 to TRBJ2-2, with D possibly matching TRBD1 (6 bases). The germline V and J ends were trimmed by 7 bases and 1 base, with 13 bases remaining between them. This CDR3 has 15 residues.

This clonotype was detected a few times. The gene calls are TRBV7-9 and TRBJ1-2; 8 bases fit TRBD1. J gave up 6 bases and V 0 bases, and 6 bases lay outside the gene matches. The CDR3 length is 15 residues. CDR1 and CDR2 (germline): SEHNR, FQNEAQ (reference sequence). The CDR3 is CASSLAGDRSHGYTF. DNA for the CDR3: TGTGCCAGCAGCTTAGCGGGGGACAGGTCGCATGGCTACACCTTC. Complete variable domain (other parts from reference TRBV7-9 and TRBJ1-2): DTGVSQNPRHKITKRGQNVTFRCDPISEHNRLYWYRQTLGQGPEFLTYFQNEAQLEKSRLLSDRFSAERPKGSFSTLEIQRTEQGDSAMYLCASSLAGDRSHGYTFGSGTRLTVV.

V and J are TRBV3-1 and TRBJ2-2; no definite D call. Germline loops: CDR1 LGHDT, CDR2 YNNKEL (reference sequence). The V and J ends lost 0 bases and 7 bases respectively, with 15 bases between them. CDR3 length equals 16 residues. The CDR3 region has the DNA TGTGCCAGCAGCCAAGACATCGGCAGTTTTGGCGGGGAGCTGTTTTTT. Encoded protein: CASSQDIGSFGGELFF.

This clonotype was detected many times. The chain couples TRBV12-3 or TRBV12-4 to TRBJ2-3, with D tentatively TRBD2 (7 bases). The V end lost 9 bases, the J end lost 5 bases, and 27 bases lay between the germline ends. The CDR3 consists of 17 residues. The CDR3 sequence: CASQTGGGGRMRDTQYF. The CDR3 nucleotides read TGTGCCAGTCAAACCGGGGGCGGCGGGAGAATGAGAGATACGCAGTATTTT.

The chain recombines TRBV5-1 with TRBJ1-4; 7 bases are a match to TRBD1. V shed 4 bases and J 0 bases; nucleotides not matched to a gene: 21. This CDR3 contains 21 residues. Germline CDR1 and CDR2: SGHRS and YFSETQ. The CDR3 DNA reads as TGCGCCAGCAGCCTCCTCAAAACCCGGGACAGTAAAGATGCAACTAATGAAAAACTGTTTTTT. It specifies CASSLLKTRDSKDATNEKLFF.

This clonotype has ten or more counts. The chain carries TRBV28 and TRBJ1-1; D uncertain. Germline CDR1 reads MDHEN; CDR2 reads SYDVKM. This CDR3 is 12 amino acids long. The V end lost 5 bases, the J end lost 2 bases, and 6 bases lay between the germline ends. This chain's CDR3 is CASSRPNTEAFF. Here the CDR3 DNA reads TGTGCCAGCAGTCGCCCAAACACTGAAGCTTTCTTT.

This rearrangement joins TRBV11-2 to TRBJ2-4, with D perhaps TRBD1 (6 bases). The CDR3 totals 15 residues. Germline V gene data show CDR1 as SGHAT and CDR2 as FQNNGV. The V end was cut by 7 bases, the J end by 2 bases, with 15 bases between. In nucleotides, the CDR3 is TGTGCCAGCAAATCTCCCGGGACATCCAAAAACATTCAGTACTTC. Its translation: CASKSPGTSKNIQYF. Complete variable domain (other parts from reference TRBV11-2 and TRBJ2-4): EAGVAQSPRYKIIEKRQSVAFWCNPISGHATLYWYQQILGQGPKLLIQFQNNGVVDDSQLPKDRFSAERLKGVDSTLKIQPAKLEDSAVYLCASKSPGTSKNIQYFGAGTRLSVL.